This T cell receptor (beta chain) comes out of a study of OX40 agonist ivuxolimab in advanced cancers. Study summary: Hepatocellular carcinoma, melanoma, renal cell or head and neck cancer was diagnosed in the dose-escalation patients. Notes on the study in general: CD8+ T cells averaged more expanded clones than CD4+. Some of the lowest clonal expansion was seen in partial responders at 0.1-3.0 mg/kg. Clones of CD4+ and CD8+ blood T cells grew by week 6 at doses of 0.1 to 3.0 mg/kg.

Per the germline V gene, CDR1 is SGHTA and CDR2 is FQGNSA. This CDR3 comprises 14 residues. V shed 7 bases and J shed 4 bases, with 11 bases lying between them. Note on this clone: Its specificity is unknown.

The method was immunoSEQ multiplex PCR; TCRdb's version includes in-frame clones alone and lacks a portion of them. This table holds around 40,000 clones, approximately 76% found once. The sample here was CD4+ or CD8+ T cells sorted from blood, taken in a trial of the OX40 agonist ivuxolimab. J is TRBJ2-6 and V is TRBV7-2; D unresolved. This receptor was identified in an adult with an advanced solid tumor such as melanoma, head and neck, liver or kidney cancer. The CDR3 loop is CASTPPGGANVLTF. Written as DNA, the CDR3 is TGTGCCAGCACCCCGCCTGGAGGGGCCAACGTCCTGACTTTC.